These 11 T cell receptor beta chains were sequenced from one sample in a study of blood T cells in healthy people across ages. Combining a sample-barcoded 5' primer with a J-beta primer mix, a second PCR ran for roughly 6 to 11 cycles. TCRdb analysed the 5' RACE reads with MiXCR anew, one entry per CDR3 protein. The sample yields about 1.6 million distinct CDR3 sequences, about 35% seen once. The sample consisted of blood. Receptors originate from a young woman in good health.

This chain uses TRBV20-1 with TRBJ1-5; D is ambiguous. CDR3 size: 15 residues. Trimming removed 4 bases from V and 0 bases from J, with 13 bases in between. Germline CDR1 and CDR2: DFQATT and SNEGSKA (reference sequence). This CDR3 reads CSATPTAASNQPQHF. The CDR3 nucleotides are TGCAGTGCTACCCCAACCGCGGCTAGCAATCAGCCCCAGCATTTT.

This clonotype occurred many times. This chain connects TRBV10-2 to TRBJ1-2; D is undetermined. V was cut by 6 bases and J by 1 base, with 12 bases left in between. From germline, CDR1 is WSHSY and CDR2 SAAADI. This CDR3 comprises 14 residues. CDR3: CASSVDGNNYGYTF. CDR3 in DNA: TGCGCCAGCAGCGTCGACGGGAATAACTATGGCTACACCTTC.

A note on this clonotype: This may come from a read error, since a much larger clone is one base off. The V call is TRBV20-1, the J call TRBJ2-4, with 7 bases identical to TRBD1. This CDR3 contains 13 residues. V dropped 5 bases and J dropped 13; count of bases not matched to a gene: 14. CDR1 is DFQATT and CDR2 is SNEGSKA in the germline V gene (reference sequence). The CDR3 DNA reads TGCAGTGCTCGGACAGGACTCTCCTACGGGCAGTACTTC. This translates into CSARTGLSYGQYF.

In this sample, this clonotype turned up a few times. This chain joins TRBV6-2 or TRBV6-3 and TRBJ2-1; D possibly corresponds to TRBD1 (5 bases). The CDR3 extends over 17 amino acids. Germline values: CDR1 MNHEY, CDR2 SVGEGT. V lost 5 bases and J 1 base, leaving 18 bases between the germline ends. CDR3 nucleotide sequence: TGTGCCAGCAGTCCCCGGCAGGGCCAGAGATCCTACAATGAGCAGTTCTTC. Its translation: CASSPRQGQRSYNEQFF.

The chain combines TRBV6-1 with TRBJ1-2; 7 nucleotides agree with TRBD1. The CDR3 loop spans 15 amino acids. Germline V CDR1 and CDR2: MNHNS, SASEGT. With V trimmed by 4 bases and J by 3 bases, 8 bases remained unmatched. The CDR3 region has the DNA TGTGCCAGCAGTGCAATTCGAGACAGGGACTATGGCTACACCTTC. Amino acid sequence: CASSAIRDRDYGYTF.

This chain uses TRBV27 with TRBJ1-2; 7 nucleotides agree with TRBD1. Germline lookup yields CDR1 MNHEY and CDR2 SMNVEV (reference sequence). The CDR3 is made up of 16 amino acids. V lost 3 bases to trimming and J lost 5 bases; unmatched junction nucleotides: 12. CDR3 nucleotides: TGTGCCAGCAGTTTCCTTCGGACAGGTGACACTTATGGCTACACCTTC. This gives the protein CASSFLRTGDTYGYTF.

The chain links TRBV4-1 to TRBJ2-1; 9 positions agree with TRBD2. The CDR3 runs 17 residues. Germline CDR1 MGHRA, CDR2 YSYEKL. The J segment lost 3 bases and the V segment lost 2 bases, leaving 8 bases of the junction unmatched. CDR3 loop: CASSQNLAGGFYNEQFF. The CDR3 DNA is TGCGCCAGCAGCCAAAACCTGGCGGGGGGGTTCTACAATGAGCAGTTCTTC.

This clonotype appeared a few times. The chain carries TRBV29-1 and TRBJ1-2; tentatively, D is TRBD1 (5 bases). The V end was cut by 5 bases, the J end by 8 bases, with 21 bases between. CDR3 length: 14 amino acids. Germline V CDR1 and CDR2: SQVTM, ANQGSEA. The CDR3 DNA sequence: TGCAGCGTTCCCGTCGTGGGCAGGGCCCGCGGCTACACCTTC. Encoded protein: CSVPVVGRARGYTF.

The J gene is TRBJ2-5, the V gene TRBV7-2; either TRBD1 or TRBD2 may fit D (5 bases each). Trimming pared 5 bases from V and 11 bases from J, leaving 24 bases between. Germline V lookup: CDR1 SGHTA, CDR2 FQGNSA. The length of the CDR3 is 15 residues. CDR3 DNA: TGTGCCAGCAGCCCCGGCCGGGGCCCCTACAATGAGCAGTACTTC. Its translation is CASSPGRGPYNEQYF.

V usage is TRBV20-1 and J usage is TRBJ2-1; D unresolved. CDR1 is DFQATT and CDR2 is SNEGSKA in the germline V gene (reference sequence). Trimming cost V 3 bases and J 8 bases, with 11 bases left between them. The CDR3 loop spans 12 amino acids. For the CDR3, the DNA is TGCAGTGCTAGCCGCCCGGTGGATGAGCAGTTCTTC. Translation gives CSASRPVDEQFF.

To note about this clonotype: One junction end does not reproduce the germline sequence, and a read error may be involved. This chain's CDR3 is CVWRGTGRNTEAFF. The CDR3, as DNA: TGTGTCTGGAGGGGGACAGGGAGGAACACTGAAGCTTTCTTT. The chain uses TRBV30 and TRBJ1-1; TRBD1 agrees at 9 bases. The germline CDR1 and CDR2 sequences are GTSNPN and SVGIG (reference sequence). The CDR3 is made up of 14 amino acids.